This T cell receptor (beta chain) appears in the sequencing data of a study of identical twins. Study findings and constraints: Cord blood's abundant beta clonotypes had fewer insertions, unlike memory repertoires.

From the 5' RACE reads, TCRdb called clonotypes with MiXCR, one entry per CDR3 protein. In the table there are some 760,000 distinct CDR3 sequences, around a sixth of which are singletons. This CDR3 region has 15 residues. Unmatched junction bases numbered 8, after V lost 1 base and J lost 4 bases. The germline gives CDR1 SGHRS, CDR2 YFSETQ. Details on this clonotype: Its target is unknown.

These data also formed part of another study, on T cells expressing NK-cell markers. That work adds: In about 6 donors, dominant CD3+CD56+NKG2C+ clones formed 1.0-7.0% of CD8+ cells.

V is TRBV5-1 and J is TRBJ2-7, with 7 bases aligning to TRBD2. Specimen: PBMCs. The TCR comes from a woman aged 18-29 years in good health. CDR3 nucleotides: TGCGCCAGCAGCTTGTTTTCCGCGGGAGAATACGAGCAGTACTTC. Translated, it gives CASSLFSAGEYEQYF.